This T cell receptor beta chain comes out of a study of cytotoxic CD8 clonotypes in ibrutinib-treated CLL. The table lists this clone with a few counts. Sequencing used immunoSEQ multiplex PCR; TCRdb keeps in-frame clones, though not all of them. This sample has under 30,000 clones; more than 75% occur once, and the top ten carry 51%. The CDR3 extends over 15 amino acids. With 1 base removed from V and 2 bases from J, the gap between germline ends came to 10 bases. Germline V gene data show CDR1 as SGHTA and CDR2 as FQGTGA. The TCR was taken from a human donor with chronic lymphocytic leukemia. Sequences were derived from PBMCs, sampled after 36 months of ibrutinib treatment. The chain employs TRBV7-3 and TRBJ2-3; the D gene is possibly TRBD2 (5 bases). CDR3 in amino acids: CASSLSGLYTDTQYF. The CDR3 bases are TGTGCCAGCAGCTTAAGCGGACTGTACACAGATACGCAGTATTTT.